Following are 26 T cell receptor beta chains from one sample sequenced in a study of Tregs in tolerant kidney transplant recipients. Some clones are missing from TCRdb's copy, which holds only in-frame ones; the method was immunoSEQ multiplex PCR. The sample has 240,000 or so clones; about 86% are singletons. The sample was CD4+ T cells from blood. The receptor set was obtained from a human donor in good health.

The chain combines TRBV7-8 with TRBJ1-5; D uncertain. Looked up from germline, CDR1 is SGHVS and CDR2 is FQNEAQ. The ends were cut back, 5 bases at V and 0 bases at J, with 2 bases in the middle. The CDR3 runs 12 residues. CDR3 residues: CASSPSNQPQHF. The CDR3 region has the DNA TGTGCCAGCAGCCCTAGCAATCAGCCCCAGCATTTT. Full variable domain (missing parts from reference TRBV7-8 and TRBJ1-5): GAGVSQSPRYKVAKRGQDVALRCDPISGHVSLFWYQQALGQGPEFLTYFQNEAQLDKSGLPSDRFFAERPEGSVSTLKIQRTQQEDSAVYLCASSPSNQPQHFGDGTRLSIL.

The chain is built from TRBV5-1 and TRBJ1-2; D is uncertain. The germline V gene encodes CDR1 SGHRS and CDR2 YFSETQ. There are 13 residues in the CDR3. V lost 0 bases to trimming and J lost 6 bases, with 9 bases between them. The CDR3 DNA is TGCGCCAGCAGCTTGGACCCAGAAGATGGCTACACCTTC. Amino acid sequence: CASSLDPEDGYTF.

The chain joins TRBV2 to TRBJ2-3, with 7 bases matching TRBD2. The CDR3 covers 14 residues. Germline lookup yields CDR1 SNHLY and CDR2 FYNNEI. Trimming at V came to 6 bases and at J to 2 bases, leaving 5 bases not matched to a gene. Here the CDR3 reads CASSGTIHTDTQYF. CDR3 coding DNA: TGTGCCAGCAGCGGGACTATACACACAGATACGCAGTATTTT. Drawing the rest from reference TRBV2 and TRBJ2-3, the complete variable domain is EPEVTQTPSHQVTQMGQEVILRCVPISNHLYFYWYRQILGQKVEFLVSFYNNEISEKSEIFDDQFSVERPDGSNFTLKIRSTKLEDSAMYFCASSGTIHTDTQYFGPGTRLTVL.

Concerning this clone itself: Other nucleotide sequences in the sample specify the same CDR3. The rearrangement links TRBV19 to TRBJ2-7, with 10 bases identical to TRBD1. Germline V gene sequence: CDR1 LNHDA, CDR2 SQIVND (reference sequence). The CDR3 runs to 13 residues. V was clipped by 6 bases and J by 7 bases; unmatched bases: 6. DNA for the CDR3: TGTGCCAGTAGCCGGGACAGGGGTGATGAGCAGTACTTC. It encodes CASSRDRGDEQYF. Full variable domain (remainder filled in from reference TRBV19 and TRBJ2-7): DGGITQSPKYLFRKEGQNVTLSCEQNLNHDAMYWYRQDPGQGLRLIYYSQIVNDFQKGDIAEGYSVSREKKESFPLTVTSAQKNPTAFYLCASSRDRGDEQYFGPGTRLTVT.

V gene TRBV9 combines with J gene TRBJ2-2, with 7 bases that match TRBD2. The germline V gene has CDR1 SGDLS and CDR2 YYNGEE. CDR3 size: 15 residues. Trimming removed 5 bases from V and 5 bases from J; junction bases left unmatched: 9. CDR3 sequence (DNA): TGTGCCAGCAGTCGGGGAGGGTCGGGGACCGGGGAGCTGTTTTTT. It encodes CASSRGGSGTGELFF.

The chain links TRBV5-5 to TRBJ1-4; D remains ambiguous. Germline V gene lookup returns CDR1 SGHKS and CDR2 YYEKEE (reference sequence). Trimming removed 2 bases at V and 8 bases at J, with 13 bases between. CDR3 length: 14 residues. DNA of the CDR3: TGTGCCAGCAGCTTTTCCAGCCCACACGAAAAACTGTTTTTT. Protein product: CASSFSSPHEKLFF.

The CDR3 bases are TGTGCCAGCAGTTACGACCCTTTCGGGGTGAGGTATGGCTACACCTTC. Protein product: CASSYDPFGVRYGYTF. This sequence joins TRBV6-5 and TRBJ1-2; D ambiguous. CDR1 and CDR2 from the germline V gene are MNHEY and SVGAGI. CDR3 length equals 16 residues. Trimming shortened V by 2 bases and J by 5 bases, and 18 bases separated the two germline ends.

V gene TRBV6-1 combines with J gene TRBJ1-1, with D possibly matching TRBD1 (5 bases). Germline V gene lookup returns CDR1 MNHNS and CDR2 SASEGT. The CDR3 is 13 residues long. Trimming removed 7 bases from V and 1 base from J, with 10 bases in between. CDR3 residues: CASKGTTNTEAFF. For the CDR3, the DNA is TGTGCCAGCAAGGGGACGACGAACACTGAAGCTTTCTTT.

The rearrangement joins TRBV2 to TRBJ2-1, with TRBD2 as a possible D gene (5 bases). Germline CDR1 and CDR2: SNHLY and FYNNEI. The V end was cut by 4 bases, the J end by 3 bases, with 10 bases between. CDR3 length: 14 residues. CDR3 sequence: CASSASQVYNEQFF. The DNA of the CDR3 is TGTGCCAGCAGTGCTAGCCAGGTCTACAATGAGCAGTTCTTC.

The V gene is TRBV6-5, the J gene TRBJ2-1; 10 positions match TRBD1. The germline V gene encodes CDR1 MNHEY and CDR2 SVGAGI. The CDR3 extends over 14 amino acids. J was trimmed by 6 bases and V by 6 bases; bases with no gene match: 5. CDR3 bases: TGTGCCAGCAGGCGGGACAGGGGCCCCAATGAGCAGTTCTTC. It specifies CASRRDRGPNEQFF.

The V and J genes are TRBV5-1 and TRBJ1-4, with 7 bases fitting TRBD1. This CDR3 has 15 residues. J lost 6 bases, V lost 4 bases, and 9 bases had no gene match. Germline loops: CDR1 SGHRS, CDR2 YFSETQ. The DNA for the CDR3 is TGCGCCAGCAGCCCTAAACAGGGGTGGGATGAAAAACTGTTTTTT. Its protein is CASSPKQGWDEKLFF.

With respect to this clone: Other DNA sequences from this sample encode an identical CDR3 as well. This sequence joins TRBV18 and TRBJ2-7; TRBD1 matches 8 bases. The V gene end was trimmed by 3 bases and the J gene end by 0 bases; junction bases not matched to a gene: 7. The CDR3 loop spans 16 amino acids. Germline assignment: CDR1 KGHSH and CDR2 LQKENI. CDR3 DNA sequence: TGTGCCAGCTCACCGGTCGGGACAGGCAGCTCCTACGAGCAGTACTTC. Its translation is CASSPVGTGSSYEQYF.

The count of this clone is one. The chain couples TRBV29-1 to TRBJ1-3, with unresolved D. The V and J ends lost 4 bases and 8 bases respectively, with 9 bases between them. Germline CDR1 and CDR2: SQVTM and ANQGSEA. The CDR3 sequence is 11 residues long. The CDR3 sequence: CSVVSGDTIYF. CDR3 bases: TGCAGCGTTGTGAGCGGGGACACCATATATTTT.

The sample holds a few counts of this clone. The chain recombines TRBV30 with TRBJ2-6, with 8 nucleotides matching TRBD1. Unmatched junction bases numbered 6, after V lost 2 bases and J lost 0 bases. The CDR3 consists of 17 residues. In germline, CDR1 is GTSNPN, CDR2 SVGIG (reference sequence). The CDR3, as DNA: TGTGCCTGGAGTCGGGACAGGTCAAGCTCTGGGGCCAACGTCCTGACTTTC. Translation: CAWSRDRSSSGANVLTF.

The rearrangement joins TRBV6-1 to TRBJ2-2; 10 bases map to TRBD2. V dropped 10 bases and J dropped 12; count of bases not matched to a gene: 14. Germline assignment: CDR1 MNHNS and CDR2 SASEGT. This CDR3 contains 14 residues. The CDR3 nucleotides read TGTGCCACCGTATCGACTAGCGGGTCGAAGAAGCTGTTTTTT. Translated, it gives CATVSTSGSKKLFF.

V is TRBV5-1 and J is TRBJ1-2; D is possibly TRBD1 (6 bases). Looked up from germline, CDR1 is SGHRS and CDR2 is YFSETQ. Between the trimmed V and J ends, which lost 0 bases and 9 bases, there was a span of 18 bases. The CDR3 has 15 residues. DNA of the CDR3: TGCGCCAGCAGCTTGGTAGGGGGAGAAGGGTATCGCTACACCTTC. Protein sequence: CASSLVGGEGYRYTF.

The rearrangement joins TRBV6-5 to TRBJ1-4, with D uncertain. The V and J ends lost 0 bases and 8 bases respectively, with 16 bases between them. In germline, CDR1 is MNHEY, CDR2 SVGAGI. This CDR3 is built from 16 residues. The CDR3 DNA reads TGTGCCAGCAGTTACTCTATCTTGGGGTCTCGGGAAAAACTGTTTTTT. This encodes CASSYSILGSREKLFF.

DNA of the CDR3: TGTGCCAGCAGCTGGAGCCTACAAGAGACCCAGTACTTC. It specifies CASSWSLQETQYF. The rearrangement joins TRBV11-3 to TRBJ2-5; D not certain. The CDR3 has 13 amino acids. Trimming shortened V by 4 bases and J by 2 bases, and 8 bases separated the two germline ends. Germline CDR1 SGHNT, CDR2 YENEEA.

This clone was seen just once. CDR3 sequence reads: CASSVAAPLNRDYNEQFF. CDR3 bases: TGTGCCAGCAGCGTAGCAGCTCCCCTGAACCGCGATTACAATGAGCAGTTCTTC. The rearrangement joins TRBV9 to TRBJ2-1; D is ambiguous. The CDR3 is 18 residues long. In germline, CDR1 is SGDLS, CDR2 YYNGEE. V was shortened by 0 bases and J by 4 bases, with 20 bases between the two germline ends.

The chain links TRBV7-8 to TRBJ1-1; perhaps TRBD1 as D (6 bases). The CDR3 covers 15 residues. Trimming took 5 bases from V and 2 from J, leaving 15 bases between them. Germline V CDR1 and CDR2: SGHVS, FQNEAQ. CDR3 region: CASSGGWTANTEAFF. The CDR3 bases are TGTGCCAGCAGCGGTGGGTGGACAGCCAACACTGAAGCTTTCTTT. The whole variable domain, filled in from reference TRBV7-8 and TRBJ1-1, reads GAGVSQSPRYKVAKRGQDVALRCDPISGHVSLFWYQQALGQGPEFLTYFQNEAQLDKSGLPSDRFFAERPEGSVSTLKIQRTQQEDSAVYLCASSGGWTANTEAFFGQGTRLTVV.

The CDR3 DNA is TGTGCCAGCTCGGGACAGGGAGAGACCCAGTACTTC. The encoded protein is CASSGQGETQYF. The genes are TRBV18 and TRBJ2-5; 9 bases map to TRBD1. The V gene's germline CDR1 is KGHSH and CDR2 LQKENI. The V segment lost 6 bases and the J segment 4 bases; nucleotides outside the gene matches: 0. This CDR3 is built from 12 residues.

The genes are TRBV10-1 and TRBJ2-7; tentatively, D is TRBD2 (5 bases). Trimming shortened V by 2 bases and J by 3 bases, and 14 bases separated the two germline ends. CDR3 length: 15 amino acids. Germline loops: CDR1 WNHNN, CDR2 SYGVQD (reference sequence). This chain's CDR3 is CASSEVGNGVYEQYF. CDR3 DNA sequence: TGCGCCAGCAGTGAGGTGGGGAACGGGGTCTACGAGCAGTACTTC.

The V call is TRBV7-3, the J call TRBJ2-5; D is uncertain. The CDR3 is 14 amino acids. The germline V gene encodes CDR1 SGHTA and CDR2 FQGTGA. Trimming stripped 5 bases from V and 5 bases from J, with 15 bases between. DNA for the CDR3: TGTGCCAGCAGCCCGGGTGGTGAATATGAGACCCAGTACTTC. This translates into CASSPGGEYETQYF.

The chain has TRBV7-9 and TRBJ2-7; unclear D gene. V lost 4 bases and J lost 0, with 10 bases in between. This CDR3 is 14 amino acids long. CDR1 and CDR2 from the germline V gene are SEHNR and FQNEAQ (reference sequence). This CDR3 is CASSWFKSSYEQYF. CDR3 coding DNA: TGTGCCAGCAGCTGGTTCAAGAGCTCCTACGAGCAGTACTTC.

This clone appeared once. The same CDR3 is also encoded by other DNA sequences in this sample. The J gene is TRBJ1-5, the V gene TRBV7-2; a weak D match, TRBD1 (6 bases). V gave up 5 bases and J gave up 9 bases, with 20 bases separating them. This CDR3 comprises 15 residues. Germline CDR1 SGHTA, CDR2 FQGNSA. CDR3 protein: CASSARAGDGRPQHF. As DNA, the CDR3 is TGTGCCAGCAGCGCCCGGGCAGGGGACGGGCGGCCCCAGCATTTT.

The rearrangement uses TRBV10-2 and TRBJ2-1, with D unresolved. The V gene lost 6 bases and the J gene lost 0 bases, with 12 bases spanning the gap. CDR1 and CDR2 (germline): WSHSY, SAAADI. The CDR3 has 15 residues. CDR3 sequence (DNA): TGCGCCAGCAGGGATACTGTGAGCTCCTACAATGAGCAGTTCTTC. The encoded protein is CASRDTVSSYNEQFF.